This TCR beta chain derives from a study of cytomegalovirus exposure and HLA in healthy donors. PCR primers comprised 60 Vbeta and 13 Jbeta primers. Sequenced by immunoSEQ multiplex PCR; TCRdb stores in-frame clones only, minus some. The sample shows more than 95,000 clones, about 81% of them seen only once. Findings of the study overall: As a later analysis revealed, the rate of TCR association differed by HLA locus, with DRB1 most and HLA-C fewest. In a later analysis, a genetic analysis reported fewer productive-TCR N-insertions in an Asian-associated ancestry cluster than the cohort average. Several of the most significant clusters appeared, in a later analysis, to be linked to common viral pathogens.

This clone came up a few times. What it binds is unknown. The sequence came from a woman under 40 in good health and CMV-seronegative. Source material: PBMCs.

The CDR3 spells CASSSPQGIVYEQYF. The CDR3 DNA reads as TGTGCCAGCAGTTCGCCTCAGGGGATAGTGTACGAGCAGTACTTC. The chain carries TRBV28 and TRBJ2-7; possibly TRBD1 for D (6 bases). Looked up from germline, CDR1 is MDHEN and CDR2 is SYDVKM. V was cut by 4 bases and J by 4 bases, with 17 bases left in between. CDR3 length: 15 residues.